Shown below are 32 T cell receptor beta chains from a single sample sequenced in a study of graft-versus-host responses after intestinal transplantation. These receptors lack a known antigen. Profiling relied on immunoSEQ multiplex PCR, and the TCRdb table lists in-frame clones only, not all of them. The profile shows around 97,000 clones, around 91% of them singletons. Sequences were derived from unstimulated CD4+ T cells sorted from spleen or lymph node cells, sampled before transplant. All receptors come from a human donor who was the organ donor for an intestinal transplant.

This chain connects TRBV6-1 to TRBJ1-1; D is perhaps TRBD1 (6 bases). This CDR3 comprises 14 residues. Germline V CDR1 and CDR2: MNHNS, SASEGT. V lost 7 bases, J lost 4 bases, and 16 bases lay in between. Written as DNA, the CDR3 is TGTGCCAGCAAGTCTACAGGGATGGGCACTGAAGCTTTCTTT. It specifies CASKSTGMGTEAFF.

There are a few counts of this clone. The genes are TRBV2 and TRBJ1-5, with TRBD1 matching over 8 bases. Germline V gives CDR1 SNHLY, CDR2 FYNNEI. J lost 5 bases, V lost 7 bases, and 7 bases had no gene match. The CDR3 is 14 residues long. The CDR3 bases are TGTGCCAGCACCAGAGACAGGGGAGATCAGCCCCAGCATTTT. It translates to CASTRDRGDQPQHF.

This clone was counted between two and nine times. The V gene is TRBV11-2, the J gene TRBJ1-1, with D possibly being TRBD1 (5 bases). CDR3 length: 13 residues. The germline V gene has CDR1 SGHAT and CDR2 FQNNGV. Between the trimmed V and J ends, which lost 7 bases and 1 base, there was a span of 10 bases. The CDR3 spells CASTVDRNTEAFF. The DNA of the CDR3 is TGTGCCAGCACCGTCGACAGGAACACTGAAGCTTTCTTT.

The gene calls are TRBV18 and TRBJ1-6, with 8 nucleotides matching TRBD1. Germline trimming cut 6 bases from V and 9 bases from J; bases unmatched to any gene: 7. Germline V CDR1 and CDR2: KGHSH, LQKENI. This CDR3 has 14 amino acids. The DNA for the CDR3 is TGTGCCAGCTCCCTCGGACAGGGCGCTTCACCCCTCCACTTT. This gives the protein CASSLGQGASPLHF.

The chain joins TRBV7-2 to TRBJ2-1, with a tentative D call TRBD2 (6 bases). This CDR3 is built from 15 residues. In germline, CDR1 is SGHTA, CDR2 FQGNSA. Trimming removed 1 base at V and 10 bases at J, with 17 bases between. The CDR3 here is CASSLVRGAYEEQFF. CDR3 bases: TGTGCCAGCAGCTTAGTGCGGGGAGCCTACGAAGAGCAGTTCTTC.

The chain links TRBV5-1 to TRBJ2-7; 7 bases agree with TRBD1. The CDR3 consists of 14 residues. J lost 2 bases, V lost 3 bases, and 5 bases had no gene match. CDR1 and CDR2 (germline): SGHRS, YFSETQ. CDR3 residues: CASSSQGRPYEQYF. The CDR3 region has the DNA TGCGCCAGCAGCTCACAGGGGCGCCCCTACGAGCAGTACTTC. The whole variable domain, filled in from reference TRBV5-1 and TRBJ2-7, reads KAGVTQTPRYLIKTRGQQVTLSCSPISGHRSVSWYQQTPGQGLQFLFEYFSETQRNKGNFPGRFSGRQFSNSRSEMNVSTLELGDSALYLCASSSQGRPYEQYFGPGTRLTVT.

The CDR3 DNA follows: TGTGCCAGCAGCCAACGGGCCGGGGGCCAAGAGACCCAGTACTTC. Translating it yields CASSQRAGGQETQYF. The rearrangement links TRBV11-3 to TRBJ2-5; TRBD2 might be the D (6 bases). This CDR3 has 15 residues. V was pared by 5 bases and J by 1 base, with 14 bases between. CDR1 is SGHNT, CDR2 YENEEA, per germline.

The chain employs TRBV25-1 and TRBJ2-7; D is perhaps TRBD2 (5 bases). The CDR3 runs 14 residues. V dropped 2 bases and J dropped 3 bases, with 11 bases sitting between them. Looked up from germline, CDR1 is MGHDK and CDR2 is SYGVNS. CDR3: CASSEAGVLYEQYF. The CDR3 coding sequence is TGTGCCAGCAGTGAAGCCGGGGTCCTCTACGAGCAGTACTTC.

The chain recombines TRBV10-1 with TRBJ2-5; D is undetermined. Trimming took off 4 bases at V and 2 bases at J, with 17 bases between the two ends. This CDR3 is built from 16 residues. Per germline, CDR1 WNHNN and CDR2 SYGVQD (reference sequence). The DNA for the CDR3 is TGCGCCAGCAGTGCTAGAGTCGACGACCCACAAGAGACCCAGTACTTC. Translated, it gives CASSARVDDPQETQYF.

This CDR3 is CASSQVLNQPQHF. The CDR3 nucleotides read TGCGCCAGCAGCCAAGTCTTGAATCAGCCCCAGCATTTT. This chain joins TRBV4-3 and TRBJ1-5; D uncertain. V dropped 1 base and J dropped 4 bases, with 5 bases sitting between them. The CDR3 totals 13 residues. In germline, CDR1 is LGHNA, CDR2 YSLEER.

The CDR3 here is CASRTIPTDTQYF. The DNA of the CDR3 is TGTGCCAGTAGGACTATACCCACAGATACGCAGTATTTT. The V and J genes are TRBV6-6 and TRBJ2-3; D is perhaps TRBD2 (6 bases). V was clipped by 9 bases and J by 2 bases, with 12 bases between them. This CDR3 has 13 amino acids. Germline values: CDR1 MNHNY, CDR2 SVGAGI (reference sequence).

The rearrangement uses TRBV5-1 and TRBJ2-2, with D tentatively TRBD2 (5 bases). CDR1 SGHRS and CDR2 YFSETQ come from the germline V gene. CDR3 length equals 15 residues. Trimming left V 5 bases short and J 0 bases short, with 11 bases between. The CDR3 region is CASRSPGSNTGELFF. The CDR3 nucleotides are TGCGCCAGCAGGAGCCCGGGGTCGAACACCGGGGAGCTGTTTTTT.

The CDR3 coding sequence is TGTGCCAGCAGCGCCGTTGGACAGGGTAGGGGAGGCTATGGCTACACCTTC. This translates into CASSAVGQGRGGYGYTF. The chain is built from TRBV9 and TRBJ1-2; 8 positions match TRBD1. The trim removed 3 bases at V and 4 bases at J, leaving 14 bases unmatched. This CDR3 spans 17 amino acids. From germline, CDR1 is SGDLS and CDR2 YYNGEE.

The chain uses TRBV7-3 and TRBJ1-1; D uncertain. Germline V gene sequence: CDR1 SGHTA, CDR2 FQGTGA. This CDR3 is built from 13 residues. Between the trimmed V and J ends, which lost 1 base and 5 bases, there was a span of 8 bases. The CDR3 DNA reads as TGTGCCAGCAGCTTAATCGGAGGGACTGAAGCTTTCTTT. It is translated as CASSLIGGTEAFF.

The chain carries TRBV7-2 and TRBJ1-2, with 7 bases fitting TRBD1. The CDR3 contains 14 residues. Germline-derived CDR1 and CDR2 are SGHTA and FQGNSA. Unmatched junction bases numbered 2, after V lost 0 bases and J lost 4 bases. CDR3 amino acids: CASSLAGTAYGYTF. As DNA, the CDR3 is TGTGCCAGCAGCTTAGCGGGGACAGCCTATGGCTACACCTTC.

The chain couples TRBV19 to TRBJ2-7, with unresolved D. Germline V gene data show CDR1 as LNHDA and CDR2 as SQIVND (reference sequence). The V end was cut by 5 bases, the J end by 4 bases, with 15 bases between. This CDR3 is built from 14 residues. As DNA, the CDR3 is TGTGCCAGTAGTCGGCAAGCGCCCCCTTACGAGCAGTACTTC. Its protein is CASSRQAPPYEQYF.

The V gene is TRBV29-1, the J gene TRBJ2-7; 10 positions agree with TRBD1. This CDR3 is 13 amino acids long. Germline CDR1 is SQVTM and CDR2 is ANQGSEA. V lost 6 bases and J lost 2; bases outside the gene matches: 4. The DNA of the CDR3 is TGCAGCGTCCGAGGACAGGGGGCCTACGAGCAGTACTTC. Protein product: CSVRGQGAYEQYF.

Written as DNA, the CDR3 is TGTGCCAGCAGCGCCGACAGGGGGGGGAAGGCAGATACGCAGTATTTT. This sequence encodes CASSADRGGKADTQYF. The chain joins TRBV7-2 to TRBJ2-3; 9 bases are shared with TRBD1. The CDR3 runs 16 residues. The J segment lost 4 bases and the V segment lost 5 bases, leaving 10 bases of the junction unmatched. Germline V gene sequence: CDR1 SGHTA, CDR2 FQGNSA. Full variable domain (outside the CDR3, taken from reference TRBV7-2 and TRBJ2-3): GAGVSQSPSNKVTEKGKDVELRCDPISGHTALYWYRQSLGQGLEFLIYFQGNSAPDKSGLPSDRFSAERTGGSVSTLTIQRTQQEDSAVYLCASSADRGGKADTQYFGPGTRLTVL.

The CDR3 is CASSQESDSGGFTDTQYF. The CDR3 DNA reads as TGCGCCAGCAGCCAAGAAAGTGATTCGGGGGGCTTCACAGATACGCAGTATTTT. The J gene is TRBJ2-3, the V gene TRBV4-1; a weak D match, TRBD2 (7 bases). This CDR3 has 18 amino acids. Trimming cost V 0 bases and J 2 bases, with 18 bases left between them. Germline CDR1 is MGHRA and CDR2 is YSYEKL.

V gene TRBV25-1 combines with J gene TRBJ1-2; D is undetermined. This CDR3 has 16 residues. Germline assignment: CDR1 MGHDK and CDR2 SYGVNS. V was cut by 0 bases and J by 8 bases, with 19 bases left in between. CDR3 coding DNA: TGTGCCAGCAGTGAATATTGGGTCCGCGGGGAGGACGGCTACACCTTC. This codes for CASSEYWVRGEDGYTF.

The chain employs TRBV7-3 and TRBJ2-5, with 14 bases lining up with TRBD2. The CDR3 is 16 residues long. The junction had 1 base not matched to a gene; V was cut back by 3 bases and J by 1 base. CDR1 and CDR2 (germline): SGHTA, FQGTGA. CDR3 amino acids: CASSFGTSGGQETQYF. The CDR3, as DNA: TGTGCCAGCAGCTTCGGGACTAGCGGGGGCCAAGAGACCCAGTACTTC.

V gene TRBV5-4 combines with J gene TRBJ1-2, with D tentatively TRBD1 (5 bases). CDR3 length: 14 amino acids. Germline V gene lookup returns CDR1 SGHNT and CDR2 YYREEE (reference sequence). V lost 1 base and J 3 bases, leaving 10 bases between the germline ends. CDR3 in DNA: TGTGCCAGCAGCTTGAGGGGCGTAGACTATGGCTACACCTTC. Amino acids: CASSLRGVDYGYTF.

The chain employs TRBV30 and TRBJ2-7; perhaps TRBD2 as D (5 bases). Trimming stripped 1 base from V and 1 base from J, with 11 bases between. CDR3 size: 14 residues. Germline V lookup: CDR1 GTSNPN, CDR2 SVGIG (reference sequence). CDR3 sequence: CAWSDLAGSYEQYF. As DNA, the CDR3 is TGTGCCTGGAGTGACCTAGCCGGATCCTACGAGCAGTACTTC.

This chain uses TRBV5-8 with TRBJ1-2; 10 nucleotides line up with TRBD1. The CDR3 extends over 15 amino acids. CDR1 and CDR2 (germline): SGHTS, YDEGEE. The V segment lost 6 bases and the J segment 6 bases; nucleotides outside the gene matches: 11. The CDR3 DNA is TGTGCCAGCAACACGCGGGGACAGGGGAACCATGGCTACACCTTC. It yields the protein CASNTRGQGNHGYTF. Full variable domain (missing parts from reference TRBV5-8 and TRBJ1-2): EAGVTQSPTHLIKTRGQQATLRCSPISGHTSVYWYQQALGLGLQFLLWYDEGEERNRGNFPPRFSGRQFPNYSSELNVNALELEDSALYLCASNTRGQGNHGYTFGSGTRLTVV.

The rearrangement joins TRBV7-3 to TRBJ2-5; 8 positions match TRBD1. Looked up from germline, CDR1 is SGHTA and CDR2 is FQGTGA. This CDR3 is built from 13 residues. The J segment lost 4 bases and the V segment lost 5 bases, leaving 3 bases of the junction unmatched. The CDR3, as DNA: TGTGCCAGCAGCCAAGACAGGGGAGAGACCCAGTACTTC. Its translation is CASSQDRGETQYF.

V gene TRBV5-1 combines with J gene TRBJ2-2; no reliable D call. Germline-derived CDR1 and CDR2 are SGHRS and YFSETQ. The V and J ends lost 1 base and 2 bases respectively, with 12 bases between them. The CDR3 spans 16 residues. The CDR3 is CASSLREARNTGELFF. For the CDR3, the DNA is TGCGCCAGCAGCTTGCGCGAGGCTAGAAACACCGGGGAGCTGTTTTTT.

In this sample, this clone turned up once. The rearrangement uses TRBV28 and TRBJ1-6, with 9 bases fitting TRBD1. CDR3 length equals 15 residues. Trimming took 9 bases from V and 0 from J; bases not matched to a gene: 3. The germline V gene encodes CDR1 MDHEN and CDR2 SYDVKM. The DNA for the CDR3 is TGTGCCAGTGGACAGGGGAGCTCCTATAATTCACCCCTCCACTTT. Encoded protein: CASGQGSSYNSPLHF. Combining the CDR3 with reference TRBV28 and TRBJ1-6 gives the whole variable domain DVKVTQSSRYLVKRTGEKVFLECVQDMDHENMFWYRQDPGLGLRLIYFSYDVKMKEKGDIPEGYSVSREKKERFSLILESASTNQTSMYLCASGQGSSYNSPLHFGNGTRLTVT.

V gene TRBV28 combines with J gene TRBJ2-1, with TRBD1 identical over 10 bases. After removal of 6 bases from V and 7 bases from J, the junction contained 3 bases not matched to a gene. The germline V gene encodes CDR1 MDHEN and CDR2 SYDVKM. The CDR3 runs to 13 residues. CDR3 sequence: CASSGDRGNEQFF. The CDR3 DNA is TGTGCCAGCAGCGGGGACAGGGGTAATGAGCAGTTCTTC.

This clone showed up just once. This chain connects TRBV5-4 to TRBJ2-7, with TRBD2 as a possible D gene (5 bases). CDR1 and CDR2 from the germline V gene are SGHNT and YYREEE (reference sequence). V lost 5 bases, J lost 4 bases, and 16 bases lay in between. The CDR3 runs to 14 residues. CDR3 sequence: CASRVTTNIYEQYF. The CDR3 DNA follows: TGTGCCAGCAGGGTGACTACAAACATTTACGAGCAGTACTTC.

The chain combines TRBV28 with TRBJ1-1; no definite D call. Trimming took 6 bases from V and 8 from J, leaving 13 bases between them. From germline, CDR1 is MDHEN and CDR2 SYDVKM. This CDR3 has 12 amino acids. The CDR3, as DNA: TGTGCCAGCAGCCTGCGGGCTCCCGAAGCTTTCTTT. Protein sequence: CASSLRAPEAFF.

V and J are TRBV5-1 and TRBJ2-7; 7 bases are shared with TRBD1. J was trimmed by 2 bases and V by 3 bases; bases with no gene match: 2. This CDR3 has 13 amino acids. Germline assignment: CDR1 SGHRS and CDR2 YFSETQ. The CDR3 loop reads CASSWGQTYEQYF. Here the CDR3 DNA reads TGCGCCAGCAGCTGGGGACAGACCTACGAGCAGTACTTC.

V gene TRBV4-2 combines with J gene TRBJ1-1; D call uncertain. This CDR3 has 15 residues. Germline V CDR1 and CDR2: LGHNA, YNFKEQ. Trimming took 1 base from V and 1 from J, leaving 10 bases between them. This CDR3 is CASSQGMTRNTEAFF. The CDR3 region has the DNA TGTGCCAGCAGCCAAGGGATGACACGGAACACTGAAGCTTTCTTT.